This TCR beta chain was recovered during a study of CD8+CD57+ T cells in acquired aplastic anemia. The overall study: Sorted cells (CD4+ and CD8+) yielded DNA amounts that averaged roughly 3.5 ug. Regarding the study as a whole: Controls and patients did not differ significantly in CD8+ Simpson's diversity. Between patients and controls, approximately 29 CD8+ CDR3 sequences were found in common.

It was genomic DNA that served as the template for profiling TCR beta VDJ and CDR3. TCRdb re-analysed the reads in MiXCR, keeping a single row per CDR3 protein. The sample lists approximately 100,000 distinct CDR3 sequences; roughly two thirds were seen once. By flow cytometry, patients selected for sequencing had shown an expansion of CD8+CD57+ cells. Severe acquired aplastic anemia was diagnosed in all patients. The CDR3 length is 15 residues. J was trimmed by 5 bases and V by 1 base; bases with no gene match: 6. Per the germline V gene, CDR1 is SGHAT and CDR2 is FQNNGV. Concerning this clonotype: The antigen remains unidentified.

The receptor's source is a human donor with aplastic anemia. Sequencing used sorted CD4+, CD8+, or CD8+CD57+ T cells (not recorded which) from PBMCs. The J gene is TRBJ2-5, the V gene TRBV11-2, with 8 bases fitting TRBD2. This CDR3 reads CASSLVIAGMETQYF. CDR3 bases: TGTGCCAGCAGCTTAGTAATAGCGGGGATGGAGACCCAGTACTTC.